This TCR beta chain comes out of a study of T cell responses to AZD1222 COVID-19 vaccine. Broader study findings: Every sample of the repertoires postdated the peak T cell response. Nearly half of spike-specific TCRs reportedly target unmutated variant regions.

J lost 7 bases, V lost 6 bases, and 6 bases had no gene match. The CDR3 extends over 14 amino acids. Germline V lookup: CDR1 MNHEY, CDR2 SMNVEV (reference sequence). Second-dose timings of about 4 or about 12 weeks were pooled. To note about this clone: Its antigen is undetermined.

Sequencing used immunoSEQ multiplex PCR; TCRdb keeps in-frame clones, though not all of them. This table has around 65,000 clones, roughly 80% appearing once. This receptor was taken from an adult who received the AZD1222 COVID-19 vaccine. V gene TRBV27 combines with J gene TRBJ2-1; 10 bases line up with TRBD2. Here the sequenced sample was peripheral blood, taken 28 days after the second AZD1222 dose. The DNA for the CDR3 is TGTGCCAGCAGCCCTAGCGGGAGTCTGAATGAGCAGTTCTTC. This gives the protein CASSPSGSLNEQFF.